This T cell receptor beta chain was captured by sequencing in a study of CD8+ T cells in alopecia areata. Study-level information: Severity of treated patients was scored by affected scalp percentage. The study's findings and limits: Sharing of TCRs across patients appeared less clear than in mice, possibly for HLA-related reasons.

Specified treatment: oral pan-JAK inhibitor, 5-10 mg twice daily. As to this clone: What it recognizes is unknown.

RNA was extracted and reverse transcribed into cDNA as the sequencing template. Only in-frame clones appear in the TCRdb table, and some are missing; sequencing was by immunoSEQ multiplex PCR. Among about 180,000 clones, about 51% were seen once, and the ten largest hold around 10%. Sample: CD8+ T cells sorted from blood, taken around week 53, from a patient treated with tofacitinib. The receptor's source is a human donor with alopecia areata.

This chain's CDR3 is CASSLPGQGKYEQYF. Here the CDR3 DNA reads TGTGCCAGCAGCTTGCCGGGACAGGGAAAATACGAGCAGTACTTC. This sequence joins TRBV7-8 and TRBJ2-7, with TRBD1 matching 9 bases. With V trimmed by 3 bases and J by 4 bases, 7 bases remained unmatched. Germline CDR1 SGHVS, CDR2 FQNEAQ. CDR3 size: 15 residues.